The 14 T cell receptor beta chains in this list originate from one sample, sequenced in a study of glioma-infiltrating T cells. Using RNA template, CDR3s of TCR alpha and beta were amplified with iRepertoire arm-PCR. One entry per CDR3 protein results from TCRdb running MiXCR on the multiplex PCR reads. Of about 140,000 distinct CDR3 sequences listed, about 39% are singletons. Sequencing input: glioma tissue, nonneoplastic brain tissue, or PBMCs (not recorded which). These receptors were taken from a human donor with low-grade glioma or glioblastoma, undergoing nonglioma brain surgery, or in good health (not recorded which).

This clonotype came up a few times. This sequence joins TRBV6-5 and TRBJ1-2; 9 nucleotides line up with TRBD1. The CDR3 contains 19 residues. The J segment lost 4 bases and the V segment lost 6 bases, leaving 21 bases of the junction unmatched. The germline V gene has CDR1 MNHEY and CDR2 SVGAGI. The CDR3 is CASSFLDRRSGTGTYGYTF. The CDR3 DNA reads TGTGCCAGCAGCTTTCTGGATCGTCGGTCCGGGACAGGGACCTATGGCTACACCTTC.

The CDR3: CASSSGQGGEQFF. CDR3 sequence (DNA): TGTGCCAGTTCTTCCGGACAGGGCGGTGAGCAGTTCTTC. V is TRBV2 and J is TRBJ2-1; 8 positions match TRBD1. V trimming: 9 bases; J trimming: 9 bases; junction bases outside the gene matches: 10. The length of the CDR3 is 13 residues. Germline V gene data show CDR1 as SNHLY and CDR2 as FYNNEI.

The CDR3 sequence is CASSLNTGIGDTIYF. Here the CDR3 DNA reads TGTGCCAGCAGCTTGAATACAGGGATCGGAGACACCATATATTTT. The chain recombines TRBV6-2 or TRBV6-3 with TRBJ1-3; TRBD1 is a possible D gene (6 bases). The CDR3 has 15 amino acids. Trimming cost V 6 bases and J 8 bases, with 20 bases left between them. Germline CDR1 MNHEY, CDR2 SVGEGT.

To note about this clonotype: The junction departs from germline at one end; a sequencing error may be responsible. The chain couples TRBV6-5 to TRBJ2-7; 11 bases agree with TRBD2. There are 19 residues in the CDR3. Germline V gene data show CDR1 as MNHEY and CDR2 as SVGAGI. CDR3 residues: CASSYSIPTGLADTYEQCF. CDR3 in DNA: TGTGCCAGCAGTTACTCGATCCCAACGGGACTAGCGGACACCTACGAGCAGTGCTTC.

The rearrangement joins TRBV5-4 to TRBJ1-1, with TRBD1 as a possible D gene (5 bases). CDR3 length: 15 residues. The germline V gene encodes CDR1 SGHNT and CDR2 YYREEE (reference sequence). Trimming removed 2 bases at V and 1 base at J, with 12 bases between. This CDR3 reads CASSLAPGANTEAFF. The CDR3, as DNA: TGTGCCAGCAGCTTAGCACCCGGGGCGAACACTGAAGCTTTCTTT.

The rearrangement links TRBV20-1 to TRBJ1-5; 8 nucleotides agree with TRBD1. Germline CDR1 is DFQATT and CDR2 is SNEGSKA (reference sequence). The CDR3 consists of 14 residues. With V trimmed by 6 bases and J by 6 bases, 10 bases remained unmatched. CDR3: CSAKSQGAAQPQHF. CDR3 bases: TGCAGTGCGAAGTCCCAGGGGGCTGCTCAGCCCCAGCATTTT.

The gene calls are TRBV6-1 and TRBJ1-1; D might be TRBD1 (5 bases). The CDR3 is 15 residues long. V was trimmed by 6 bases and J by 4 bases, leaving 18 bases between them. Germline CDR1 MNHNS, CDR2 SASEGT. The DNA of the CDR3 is TGTGCCAGCAGACCACCCGGGACCGCTTTCACTGAAGCTTTCTTT. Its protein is CASRPPGTAFTEAFF.

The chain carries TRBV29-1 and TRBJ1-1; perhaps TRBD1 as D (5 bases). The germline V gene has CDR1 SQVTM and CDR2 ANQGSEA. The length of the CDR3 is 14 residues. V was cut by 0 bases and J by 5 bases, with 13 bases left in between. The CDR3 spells CSVEDLRGGTEAFF. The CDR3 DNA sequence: TGCAGCGTTGAAGATCTTAGGGGTGGGACTGAAGCTTTCTTT.

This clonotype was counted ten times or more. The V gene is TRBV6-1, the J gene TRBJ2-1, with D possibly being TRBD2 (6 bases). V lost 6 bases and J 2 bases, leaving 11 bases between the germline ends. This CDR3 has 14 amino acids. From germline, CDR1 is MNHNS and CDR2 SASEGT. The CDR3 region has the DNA TGTGCCAGCAGGGAGCGGGCTACCTACAATGAGCAGTTCTTC. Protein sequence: CASRERATYNEQFF.

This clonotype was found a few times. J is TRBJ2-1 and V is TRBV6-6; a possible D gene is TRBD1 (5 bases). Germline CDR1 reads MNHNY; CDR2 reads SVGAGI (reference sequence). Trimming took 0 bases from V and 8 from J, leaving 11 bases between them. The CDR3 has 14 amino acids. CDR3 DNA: TGTGCCAGCAGTTACTCGTACAGGTCCGATGAGCAGTTCTTC. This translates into CASSYSYRSDEQFF.

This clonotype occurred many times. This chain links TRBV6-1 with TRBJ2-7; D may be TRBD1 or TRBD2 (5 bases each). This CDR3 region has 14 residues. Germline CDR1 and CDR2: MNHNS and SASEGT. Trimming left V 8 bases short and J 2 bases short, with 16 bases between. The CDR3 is CASETGRSAYEQYF. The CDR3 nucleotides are TGTGCCAGCGAGACGGGGCGTTCGGCCTACGAGCAGTACTTC.

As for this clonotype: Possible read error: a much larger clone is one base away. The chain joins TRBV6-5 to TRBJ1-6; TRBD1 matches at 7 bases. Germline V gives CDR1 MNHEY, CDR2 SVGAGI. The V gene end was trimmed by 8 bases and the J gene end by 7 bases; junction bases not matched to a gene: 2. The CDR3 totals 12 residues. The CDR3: CASEQGNSPLHF. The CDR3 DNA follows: TGTGCCAGCGAACAGGGGAATTCACCCCTCCACTTT.

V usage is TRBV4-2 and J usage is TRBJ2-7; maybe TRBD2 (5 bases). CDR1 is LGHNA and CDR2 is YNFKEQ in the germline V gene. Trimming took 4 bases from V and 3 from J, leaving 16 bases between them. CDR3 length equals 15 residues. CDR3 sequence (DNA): TGTGCCAGCAGCCTACGAAGCGGCGCCGGCTACGAGCAGTACTTC. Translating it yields CASSLRSGAGYEQYF.

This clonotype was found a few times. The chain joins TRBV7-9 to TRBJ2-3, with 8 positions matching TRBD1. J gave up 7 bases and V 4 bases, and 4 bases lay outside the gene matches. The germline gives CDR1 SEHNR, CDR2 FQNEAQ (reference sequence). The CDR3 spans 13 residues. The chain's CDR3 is CASSSDRVYTQYF. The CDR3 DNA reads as TGTGCCAGCAGCTCGGACAGGGTTTATACGCAGTATTTT.